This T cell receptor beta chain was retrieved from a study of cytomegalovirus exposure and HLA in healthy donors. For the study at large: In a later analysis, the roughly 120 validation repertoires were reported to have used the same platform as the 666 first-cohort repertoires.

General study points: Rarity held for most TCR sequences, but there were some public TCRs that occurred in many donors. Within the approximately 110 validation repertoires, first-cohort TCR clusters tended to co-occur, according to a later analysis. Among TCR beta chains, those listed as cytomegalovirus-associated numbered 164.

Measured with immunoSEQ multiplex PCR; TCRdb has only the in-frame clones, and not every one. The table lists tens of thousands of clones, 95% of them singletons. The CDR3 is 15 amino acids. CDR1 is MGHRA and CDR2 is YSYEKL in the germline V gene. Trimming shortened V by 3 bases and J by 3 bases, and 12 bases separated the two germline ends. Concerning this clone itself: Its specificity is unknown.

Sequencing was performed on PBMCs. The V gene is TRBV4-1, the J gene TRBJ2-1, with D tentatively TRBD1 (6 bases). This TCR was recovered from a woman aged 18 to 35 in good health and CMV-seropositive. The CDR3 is CASSQIQGYYNEQFF. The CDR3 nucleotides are TGCGCCAGCAGCCAGATACAGGGTTACTACAATGAGCAGTTCTTC.